Listed below are T cell receptor beta chains from one sample, sequenced in a study of blood T cell repertoires in COVID-19. Generated by immunoSEQ multiplex PCR, the TCRdb table keeps only in-frame clones and is missing some. The sample includes some 240,000 clones, roughly four fifths of them seen just once. Source material: PBMCs or T cells enriched from blood (not recorded which). Source of these receptors: a man aged 25-45 years with acute COVID-19. Both conserved end residues are part of each CDR3. The D gene is left open where the match is weak. Size is omitted from some rows. Given values are once, few, many or a class for expanded clones.

D gene | J gene | clone size | V gene | CDR3 protein | CDR3 DNA
- | TRBJ1-5 | - | TRBV6-6 | CASSYSEGQPQHF | TGTGCCAGCAGTTATAGCGAGGGTCAGCCCCAGCATTTT
TRBD1 | TRBJ1-3 | - | TRBV30 | CAGTGQVLSGNTIYF | TGTGCCGGAACCGGACAGGTCCTCTCTGGAAACACCATATATTTT
TRBD2 | TRBJ2-1 | - | TRBV28 | CASKEREELNEQFF | TGTGCCAGCAAAGAGCGGGAGGAGCTGAATGAGCAGTTCTTC
- | TRBJ1-6 | - | TRBV28 | CASSSSNSPLHF | TGTGCCAGCAGTTCCTCTAATTCACCCCTCCACTTT
TRBD1 | TRBJ1-4 | - | TRBV15 | CATSQGGSNEKLFF | TGTGCCACCAGCCAAGGGGGCAGCAACGAAAAACTGTTTTTT
- | TRBJ1-6 | - | TRBV30 | CAWSPRGNSPLHF | TGTGCCTGGAGCCCTAGGGGAAATTCACCCCTCCACTTT
TRBD1 | TRBJ1-1 | - | TRBV29-1 | CSVSRGREGTEAFF | TGCAGCGTTTCTAGGGGGCGCGAAGGAACTGAAGCTTTCTTT
- | TRBJ2-1 | - | TRBV7-9 | CASSQQSSYNEQFF | TGTGCCAGCAGCCAACAGAGCTCCTACAATGAGCAGTTCTTC
- | TRBJ1-6 | - | TRBV6-4 | CASSEAGANSPLHF | TGTGCCAGCAGTGAGGCAGGGGCCAATTCACCCCTCCACTTT
- | TRBJ1-1 | - | TRBV14 | CASSGLGGGLWDTEAFF | TGTGCCAGCAGCGGACTCGGGGGTGGTTTATGGGACACTGAAGCTTTCTTT
- | TRBJ1-2 | - | TRBV15 | CATSRNRDGYTF | TGTGCCACCAGCAGAAACAGGGATGGCTACACCTTC
TRBD1 | TRBJ2-4 | - | TRBV5-1 | CASSLATDRPIQYF | TGCGCCAGCAGCTTGGCCACGGACAGGCCCATTCAGTACTTC
TRBD2 | TRBJ2-1 | few | TRBV10-3 | CAISERGTSGRIPHEQFF | TGTGCCATCAGTGAGCGTGGGACTAGCGGGAGAATCCCTCATGAGCAGTTCTTC
TRBD1 | TRBJ2-1 | - | TRBV5-4 | CASSPTRTGSNEQFF | TGTGCCAGCAGCCCTACCAGGACAGGGAGCAATGAGCAGTTCTTC
TRBD2 | TRBJ2-2 | - | TRBV24-1 | CATSDTSGSVSGELFF | TGTGCCACCAGTGATACCAGCGGGAGTGTCTCCGGGGAGCTGTTTTTT
TRBD1 | TRBJ1-2 | - | TRBV11-2 | CASSFRDRDLRGYTF | TGTGCCAGCAGCTTCCGGGACAGGGACCTCAGAGGCTACACCTTC
- | TRBJ2-5 | - | TRBV5-4 | CASSLARPQPGSQETQYF | TGTGCCAGCAGCTTGGCTCGTCCCCAGCCGGGGTCTCAAGAGACCCAGTACTTC
TRBD1 | TRBJ1-3 | - | TRBV20-1 | CSADRGNTIYF | TGCAGTGCTGACAGGGGGAACACCATATATTTT
- | TRBJ1-3 | - | TRBV7-2 | CASSHHPGRGPGAGNTIYF | TGTGCCAGCAGCCATCATCCGGGGCGGGGTCCGGGTGCTGGAAACACCATATATTTT
- | TRBJ1-6 | - | TRBV9 | CASSVETANSPLHF | TGTGCCAGCAGCGTAGAGACAGCTAATTCACCCCTCCACTTT
TRBD2 | TRBJ2-2 | once | TRBV5-4 | CASSRAGTSGYTGELFF | TGTGCCAGCAGCAGGGCGGGGACTAGCGGTTACACCGGGGAGCTGTTTTTT
- | TRBJ2-6 | - | TRBV9 | CASSVGSGVQTGANVLTF | TGTGCCAGCAGCGTAGGTAGCGGAGTCCAAACTGGGGCCAACGTCCTGACTTTC
- | TRBJ1-2 | few | TRBV6-5 | CASSPSHGYTF | TGTGCCAGCAGCCCCTCCCATGGCTACACCTTC
TRBD2 | TRBJ2-2 | - | TRBV3-1/TRBV3-2 | CASRNRGRAGELFF | TGTGCCAGCAGAAACCGGGGGAGGGCCGGGGAGCTGTTTTTT
- | TRBJ1-6 | - | TRBV6-4 | CASSEQGSVNSPLHF | TGTGCCAGCAGTGAACAGGGATCTGTAAATTCACCCCTCCACTTT
- | TRBJ2-5 | - | TRBV27 | CASGSFGETQYF | TGTGCCAGCGGGAGTTTCGGGGAGACCCAGTACTTC
TRBD2 | TRBJ2-2 | - | TRBV7-8 | CASSRSGGLTGELFF | TGTGCCAGCAGCCGAAGCGGGGGCCTCACCGGGGAGCTGTTTTTT
- | TRBJ1-1 | few | TRBV29-1 | CSGGQRPTEAFF | TGCAGCGGGGGGCAGAGGCCCACTGAAGCTTTCTTT
TRBD1 | TRBJ1-4 | - | TRBV6-5 | CASRAGQGNEKLFF | TGTGCCAGCAGGGCGGGACAGGGCAATGAAAAACTGTTTTTT
- | TRBJ1-3 | few | TRBV29-1 | CSVGREAGNTIYF | TGCAGCGTCGGCAGGGAAGCTGGAAACACCATATATTTT
TRBD1 | TRBJ2-4 | - | TRBV9 | CASSVSGQGQNIQYF | TGTGCCAGCAGCGTATCCGGACAGGGCCAAAACATTCAGTACTTC
- | TRBJ2-2 | - | TRBV11-1 | CASSFIKKTGELFF | TGTGCCAGCAGCTTTATAAAAAAAACCGGGGAGCTGTTTTTT